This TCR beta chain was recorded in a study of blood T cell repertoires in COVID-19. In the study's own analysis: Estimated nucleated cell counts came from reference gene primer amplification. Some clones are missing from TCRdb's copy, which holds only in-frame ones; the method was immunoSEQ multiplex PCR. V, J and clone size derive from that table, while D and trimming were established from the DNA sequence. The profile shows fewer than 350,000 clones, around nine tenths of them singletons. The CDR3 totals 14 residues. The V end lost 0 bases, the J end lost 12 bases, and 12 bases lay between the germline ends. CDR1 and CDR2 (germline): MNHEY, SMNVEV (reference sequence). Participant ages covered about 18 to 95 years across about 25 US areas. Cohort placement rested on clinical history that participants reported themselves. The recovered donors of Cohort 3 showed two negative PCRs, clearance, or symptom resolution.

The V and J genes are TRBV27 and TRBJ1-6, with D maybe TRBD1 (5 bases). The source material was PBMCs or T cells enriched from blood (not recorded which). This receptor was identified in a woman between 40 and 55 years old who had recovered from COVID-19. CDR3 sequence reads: CASSLSLRGEPLHF. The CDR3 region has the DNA TGTGCCAGCAGTTTATCACTACGGGGGGAACCCCTCCACTTT.